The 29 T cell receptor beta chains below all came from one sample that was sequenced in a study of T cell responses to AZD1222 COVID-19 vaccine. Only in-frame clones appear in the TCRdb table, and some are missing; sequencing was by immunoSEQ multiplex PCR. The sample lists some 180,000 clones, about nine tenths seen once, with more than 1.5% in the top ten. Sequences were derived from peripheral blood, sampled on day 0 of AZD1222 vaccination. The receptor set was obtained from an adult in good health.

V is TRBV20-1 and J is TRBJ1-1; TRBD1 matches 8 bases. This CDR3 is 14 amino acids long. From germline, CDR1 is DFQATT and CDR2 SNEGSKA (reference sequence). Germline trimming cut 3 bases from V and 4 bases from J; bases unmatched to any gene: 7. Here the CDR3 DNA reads TGCAGTGCTAGTCGCCGAGACAGGGGCACTGAAGCTTTCTTT. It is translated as CSASRRDRGTEAFF.

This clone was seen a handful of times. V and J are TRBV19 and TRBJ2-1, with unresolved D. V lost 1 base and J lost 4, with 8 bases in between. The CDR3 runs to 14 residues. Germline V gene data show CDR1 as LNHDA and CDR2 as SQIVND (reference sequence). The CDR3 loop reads CASSIAPRYNEQFF. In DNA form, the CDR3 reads TGTGCCAGTAGTATAGCCCCCCGTTACAATGAGCAGTTCTTC.

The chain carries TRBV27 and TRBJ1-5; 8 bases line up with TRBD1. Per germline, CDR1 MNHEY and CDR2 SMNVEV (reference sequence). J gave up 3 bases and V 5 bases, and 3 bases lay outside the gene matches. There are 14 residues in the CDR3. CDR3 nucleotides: TGTGCCAGCAGTCCCAGGGGGCTCAATCAGCCCCAGCATTTT. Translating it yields CASSPRGLNQPQHF.

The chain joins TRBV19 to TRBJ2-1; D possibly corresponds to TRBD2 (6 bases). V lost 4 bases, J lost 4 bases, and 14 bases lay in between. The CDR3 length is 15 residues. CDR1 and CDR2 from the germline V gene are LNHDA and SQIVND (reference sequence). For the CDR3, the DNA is TGTGCCAGTAGTAGGGGAGGATCCCTATACAATGAGCAGTTCTTC. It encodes CASSRGGSLYNEQFF.

CDR3 nucleotide sequence: TGTGCCAGCAGTGGGGTAGCGGTGTTCGGTGAGCAGTTCTTC. This encodes CASSGVAVFGEQFF. This sequence joins TRBV2 and TRBJ2-1; possible D gene TRBD2, 6 bases. The length of the CDR3 is 14 residues. V dropped 4 bases and J dropped 9 bases, with 16 bases sitting between them. Germline values: CDR1 SNHLY, CDR2 FYNNEI.

CDR3 sequence: CASSLWARNSPLHF. CDR3 DNA: TGTGCCAGCAGCTTGTGGGCCAGAAATTCACCCCTCCACTTT. The genes are TRBV11-2 and TRBJ1-6; D is unresolved. The CDR3 length is 14 residues. V shed 3 bases and J shed 7 bases, with 10 bases lying between them. Germline V gene lookup returns CDR1 SGHAT and CDR2 FQNNGV.

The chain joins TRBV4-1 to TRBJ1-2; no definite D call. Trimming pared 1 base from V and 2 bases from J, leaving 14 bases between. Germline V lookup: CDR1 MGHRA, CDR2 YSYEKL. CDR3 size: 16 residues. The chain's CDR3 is CASSQGEYAENYGYTF. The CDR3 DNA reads TGCGCCAGCAGCCAAGGTGAATACGCAGAGAACTATGGCTACACCTTC.

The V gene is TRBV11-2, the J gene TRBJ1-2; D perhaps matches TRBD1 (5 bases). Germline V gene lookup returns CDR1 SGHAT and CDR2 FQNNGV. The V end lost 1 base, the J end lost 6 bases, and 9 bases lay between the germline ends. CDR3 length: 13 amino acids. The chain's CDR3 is CASSLVPGHGYTF. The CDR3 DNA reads TGTGCCAGCAGCTTAGTGCCAGGGCATGGCTACACCTTC.

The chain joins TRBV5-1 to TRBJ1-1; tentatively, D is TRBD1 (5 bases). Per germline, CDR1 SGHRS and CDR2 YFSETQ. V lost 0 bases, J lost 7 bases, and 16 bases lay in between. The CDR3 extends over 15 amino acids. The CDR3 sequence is CASSLANRQSGEAFF. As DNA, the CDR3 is TGCGCCAGCAGCTTGGCCAATCGACAGTCAGGTGAAGCTTTCTTT.

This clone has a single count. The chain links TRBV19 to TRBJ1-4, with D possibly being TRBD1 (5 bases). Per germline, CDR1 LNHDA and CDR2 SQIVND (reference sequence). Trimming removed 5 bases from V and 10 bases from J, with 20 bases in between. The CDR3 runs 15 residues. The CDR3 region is CASSPPGASDGKLFF. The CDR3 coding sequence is TGTGCCAGTAGTCCCCCTGGGGCGTCGGATGGAAAACTGTTTTTT.

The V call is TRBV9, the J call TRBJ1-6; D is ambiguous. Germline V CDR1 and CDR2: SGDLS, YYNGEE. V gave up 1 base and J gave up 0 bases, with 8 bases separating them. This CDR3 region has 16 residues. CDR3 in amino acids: CASSVKGSSYNSPLHF. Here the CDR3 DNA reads TGTGCCAGCAGCGTAAAGGGAAGCTCCTATAATTCACCCCTCCACTTT. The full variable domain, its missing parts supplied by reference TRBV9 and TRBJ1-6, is DSGVTQTPKHLITATGQRVTLRCSPRSGDLSVYWYQQSLDQGLQFLIQYYNGEERAKGNILERFSAQQFPDLHSELNLSSLELGDSALYFCASSVKGSSYNSPLHFGNGTRLTVT.

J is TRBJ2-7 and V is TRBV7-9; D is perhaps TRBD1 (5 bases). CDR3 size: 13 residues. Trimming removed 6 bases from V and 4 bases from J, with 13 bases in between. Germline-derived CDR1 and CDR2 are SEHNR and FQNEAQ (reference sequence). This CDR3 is CASSSRGTYEQYF. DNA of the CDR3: TGTGCCAGCAGTTCAAGGGGTACTTACGAGCAGTACTTC.

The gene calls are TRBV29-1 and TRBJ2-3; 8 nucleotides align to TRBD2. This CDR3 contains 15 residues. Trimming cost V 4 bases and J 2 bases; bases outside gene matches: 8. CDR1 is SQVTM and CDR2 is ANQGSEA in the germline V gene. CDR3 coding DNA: TGCAGCGTTGCGGGGGGGACGAGGGCCACAGATACGCAGTATTTT. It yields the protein CSVAGGTRATDTQYF.

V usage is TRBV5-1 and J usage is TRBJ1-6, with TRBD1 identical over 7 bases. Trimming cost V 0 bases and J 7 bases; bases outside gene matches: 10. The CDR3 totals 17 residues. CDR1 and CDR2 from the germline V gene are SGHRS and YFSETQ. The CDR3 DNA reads TGCGCCAGCAGCTTGGCCGGGAGGGGGCGAAACAATTCACCCCTCCACTTT. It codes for CASSLAGRGRNNSPLHF.

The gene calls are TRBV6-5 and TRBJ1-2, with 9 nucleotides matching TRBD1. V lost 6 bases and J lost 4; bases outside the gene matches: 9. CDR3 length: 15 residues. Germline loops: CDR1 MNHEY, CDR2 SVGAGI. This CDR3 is CASSPLGTGLYGYTF. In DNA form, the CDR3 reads TGTGCCAGCAGCCCCCTCGGGACAGGGCTCTATGGCTACACCTTC.

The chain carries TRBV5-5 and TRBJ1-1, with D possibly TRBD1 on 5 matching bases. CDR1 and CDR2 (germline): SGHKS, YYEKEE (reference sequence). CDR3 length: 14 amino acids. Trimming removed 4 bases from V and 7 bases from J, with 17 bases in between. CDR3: CASSRGLDTNEAFF. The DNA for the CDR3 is TGTGCCAGCAGCCGCGGTTTGGACACAAATGAAGCTTTCTTT.

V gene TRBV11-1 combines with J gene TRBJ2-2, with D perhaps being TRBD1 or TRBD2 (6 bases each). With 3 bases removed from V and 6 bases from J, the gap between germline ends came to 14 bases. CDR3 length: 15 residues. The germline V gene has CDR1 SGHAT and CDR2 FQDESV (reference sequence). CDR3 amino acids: CASSFSGARAGELFF. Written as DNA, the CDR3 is TGTGCCAGCAGCTTCTCGGGGGCTCGGGCCGGGGAGCTGTTTTTT.

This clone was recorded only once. Written as DNA, the CDR3 is TGTGCCAGCAGTTACTCGACAGGGGGGGACTATGGCTACACCTTC. Protein product: CASSYSTGGDYGYTF. J is TRBJ1-2 and V is TRBV6-5, with 9 bases aligning to TRBD1. Germline V lookup: CDR1 MNHEY, CDR2 SVGAGI. The V gene end was trimmed by 0 bases and the J gene end by 3 bases; junction bases not matched to a gene: 2. The CDR3 contains 15 residues.

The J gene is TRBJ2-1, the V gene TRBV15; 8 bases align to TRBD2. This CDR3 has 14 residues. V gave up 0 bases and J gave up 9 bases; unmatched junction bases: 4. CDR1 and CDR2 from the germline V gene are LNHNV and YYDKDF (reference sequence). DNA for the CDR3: TGTGCCACCAGCAGAGACGGGAGGGCCAGTGAGCAGTTCTTC. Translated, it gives CATSRDGRASEQFF.

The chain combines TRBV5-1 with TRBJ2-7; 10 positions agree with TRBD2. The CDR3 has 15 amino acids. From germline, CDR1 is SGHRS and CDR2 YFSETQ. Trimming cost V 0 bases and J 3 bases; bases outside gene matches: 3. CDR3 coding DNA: TGCGCCAGCAGCTTGGAACTAGCGGGGATCTACGAGCAGTACTTC. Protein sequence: CASSLELAGIYEQYF. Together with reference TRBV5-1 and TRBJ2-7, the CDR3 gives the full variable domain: KAGVTQTPRYLIKTRGQQVTLSCSPISGHRSVSWYQQTPGQGLQFLFEYFSETQRNKGNFPGRFSGRQFSNSRSEMNVSTLELGDSALYLCASSLELAGIYEQYFGPGTRLTVT.

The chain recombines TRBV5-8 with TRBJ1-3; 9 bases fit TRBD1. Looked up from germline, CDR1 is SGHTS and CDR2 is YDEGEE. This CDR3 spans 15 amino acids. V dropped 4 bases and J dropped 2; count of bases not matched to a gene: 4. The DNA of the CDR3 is TGTGCCAGCAGCCGGGGACAGGGCACTGGAAACACCATATATTTT. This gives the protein CASSRGQGTGNTIYF.

The CDR3 here is CASSQAGRTEAFF. In DNA, the CDR3 is TGTGCCAGCAGCCAGGCCGGGAGAACTGAAGCTTTCTTT. This rearrangement joins TRBV3-1 (or the pseudogene TRBV3-2) to TRBJ1-1, with D uncertain. Trimming took off 3 bases at V and 5 bases at J, with 10 bases between the two ends. The CDR3 sequence is 13 residues long. Per the germline V gene, CDR1 is LGHDT and CDR2 is YNNKEL (reference sequence).

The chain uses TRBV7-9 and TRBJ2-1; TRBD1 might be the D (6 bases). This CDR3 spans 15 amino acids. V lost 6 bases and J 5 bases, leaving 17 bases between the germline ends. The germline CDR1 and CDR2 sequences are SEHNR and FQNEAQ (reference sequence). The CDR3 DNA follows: TGTGCCAGCAGTCGCATGACAGGAGCAAACAATGAGCAGTTCTTC. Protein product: CASSRMTGANNEQFF. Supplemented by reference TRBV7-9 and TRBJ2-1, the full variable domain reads DTGVSQNPRHKITKRGQNVTFRCDPISEHNRLYWYRQTLGQGPEFLTYFQNEAQLEKSRLLSDRFSAERPKGSFSTLEIQRTEQGDSAMYLCASSRMTGANNEQFFGPGTRLTVL.

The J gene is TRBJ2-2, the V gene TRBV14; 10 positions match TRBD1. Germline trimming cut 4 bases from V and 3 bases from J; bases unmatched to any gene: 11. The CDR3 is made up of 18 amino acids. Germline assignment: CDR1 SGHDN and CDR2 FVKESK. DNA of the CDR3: TGTGCCAGCAGCCCCCCCCAATGGGACAGGGGTTACACCGGGGAGCTGTTTTTT. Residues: CASSPPQWDRGYTGELFF.

This CDR3 is CASSQGVGGSPLHF. The CDR3 DNA is TGTGCCAGCAGCCAAGGAGTAGGCGGTTCACCCCTCCACTTT. The gene calls are TRBV4-2 and TRBJ1-6, with D uncertain. The length of the CDR3 is 14 residues. Per the germline V gene, CDR1 is LGHNA and CDR2 is YNFKEQ. Trimming removed 1 base from V and 9 bases from J, with 10 bases in between.

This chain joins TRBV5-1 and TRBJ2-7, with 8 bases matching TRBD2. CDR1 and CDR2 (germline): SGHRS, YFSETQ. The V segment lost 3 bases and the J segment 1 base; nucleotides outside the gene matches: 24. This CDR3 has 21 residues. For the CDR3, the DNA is TGCGCCAGCAGCTCCAAACCCAACCCGGGACTAGGGAGTGTGCGATCCTACGAGCAGTACTTC. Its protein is CASSSKPNPGLGSVRSYEQYF.

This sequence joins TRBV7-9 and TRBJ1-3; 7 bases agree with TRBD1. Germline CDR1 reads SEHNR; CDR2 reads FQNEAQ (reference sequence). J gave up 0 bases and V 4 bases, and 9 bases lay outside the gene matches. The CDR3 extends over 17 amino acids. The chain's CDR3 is CASSSYRGHDSGNTIYF. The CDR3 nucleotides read TGTGCCAGCAGCTCATACAGGGGCCATGACTCTGGAAACACCATATATTTT.

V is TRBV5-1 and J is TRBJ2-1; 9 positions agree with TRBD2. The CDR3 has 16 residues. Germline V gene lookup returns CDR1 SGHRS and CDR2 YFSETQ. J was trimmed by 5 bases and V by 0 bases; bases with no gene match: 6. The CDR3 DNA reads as TGCGCCAGCAGCTTGGGCCTAGCGGGATTGGACAATGAGCAGTTCTTC. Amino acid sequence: CASSLGLAGLDNEQFF.

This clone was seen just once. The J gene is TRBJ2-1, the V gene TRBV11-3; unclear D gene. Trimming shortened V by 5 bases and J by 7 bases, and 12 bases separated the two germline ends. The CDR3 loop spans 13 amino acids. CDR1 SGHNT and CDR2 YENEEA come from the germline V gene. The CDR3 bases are TGTGCCAGCAGCGTAGTGTCGACGAATGAGCAGTTCTTC. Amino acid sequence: CASSVVSTNEQFF.